This TCR beta chain is drawn from a study of blood T cell repertoires in COVID-19. Study-level information: Both acute and convalescent COVID-19 samples were obtained from the United States, Italy and Spain. Sources were T cells, B-cell-depleted T cells, or PBMCs; the material itself was cDNA or gDNA.

Per the original data handling: Counts of nucleated cells, estimated from reference gene primer amplification, were obtained. Generated by immunoSEQ multiplex PCR, the TCRdb table keeps only in-frame clones and is missing some. V and J calls and clone size come straight from that table; D and trimming were deduced from the DNA. In the table there are over 45,000 clones, over 90% of which are singletons. Trimming pared 0 bases from V and 0 bases from J, leaving 13 bases between. CDR3 length equals 17 residues. CDR1 is MGHRA and CDR2 is YSYEKL in the germline V gene. V and J are TRBV4-1 and TRBJ2-3, with D possibly matching TRBD2 (6 bases). This TCR was recovered from a man aged 45-65 years with acute or convalescent COVID-19. Material: peripheral blood. The CDR3 reads CASSQDRAGRSTDTQYF. The CDR3 DNA sequence: TGCGCCAGCAGCCAAGATCGGGCGGGGAGGAGCACAGATACGCAGTATTTT.